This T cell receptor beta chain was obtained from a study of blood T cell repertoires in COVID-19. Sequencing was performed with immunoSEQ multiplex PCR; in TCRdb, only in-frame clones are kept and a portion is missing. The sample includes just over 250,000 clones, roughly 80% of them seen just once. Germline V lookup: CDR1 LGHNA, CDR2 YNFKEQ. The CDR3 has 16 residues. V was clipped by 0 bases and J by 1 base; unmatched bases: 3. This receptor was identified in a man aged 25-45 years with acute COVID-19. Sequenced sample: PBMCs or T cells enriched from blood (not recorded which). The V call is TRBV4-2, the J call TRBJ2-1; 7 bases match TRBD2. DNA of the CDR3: TGTGCCAGCAGCCAAGATCGCGGGGGATCCTACAATGAGCAGTTCTTC. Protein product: CASSQDRGGSYNEQFF.